A single sample gave rise to the 20 T cell receptor beta chains below, sequenced in a study of T cell repertoires in cytomegalovirus infection. TCRdb re-analysed the reads in MiXCR, keeping a single row per CDR3 protein. The sample contains around 100,000 distinct CDR3 sequences, around a quarter of which appear only once. Specimen: CD8+ T cells from PBMCs. These receptors originate from a human donor in good health (CMV status not recorded). Some clones in this sample may be carry-over from other donors' samples.

This clonotype was seen more than once but under ten times. This chain uses TRBV24-1 with TRBJ2-3, with D possibly matching TRBD2 (6 bases). Per germline, CDR1 KGHDR and CDR2 SFDVKD. V was pared by 9 bases and J by 5 bases, with 11 bases between. CDR3 length: 12 residues. The CDR3, as DNA: TGTGCCACCGGGGGGAGCCAAGATACGCAGTATTTT. As protein: CATGGSQDTQYF.

This clonotype was observed a handful of times. The gene calls are TRBV19 and TRBJ2-1; 12 bases match TRBD2. Germline values: CDR1 LNHDA, CDR2 SQIVND (reference sequence). The length of the CDR3 is 14 residues. After removal of 5 bases from V and 15 bases from J, the junction contained 11 bases not matched to a gene. In DNA, the CDR3 is TGTGCCAGTAGTTTTTCCCTGACTAGCGGGAGTTGGTTCTTC. Residues: CASSFSLTSGSWFF.

This clonotype was counted a few times. J is TRBJ1-2 and V is TRBV12-3 or TRBV12-4; D is possibly TRBD1 (5 bases). The CDR3 consists of 14 residues. V was clipped by 5 bases and J by 7 bases, with 17 bases between them. The CDR3 spells CASSVQGGVSGYTF. The CDR3 DNA reads TGTGCCAGCAGTGTGCAGGGAGGGGTCTCTGGCTACACCTTC.

The V and J genes are TRBV20-1 and TRBJ1-5; D is possibly TRBD1 (6 bases). This CDR3 region has 15 residues. Trimming left V 5 bases short and J 7 bases short, with 21 bases between. Germline loops: CDR1 DFQATT, CDR2 SNEGSKA (reference sequence). The CDR3 DNA sequence: TGCAGTGCTGTCAACAGGGATCTTTCGGAACAGCCCCAGCATTTT. Protein sequence: CSAVNRDLSEQPQHF.

The chain links TRBV6-1 to TRBJ1-1; possibly TRBD1 for D (5 bases). V dropped 5 bases and J dropped 4 bases, with 11 bases sitting between them. Germline CDR1 and CDR2: MNHNS and SASEGT. The CDR3 sequence is 13 residues long. Here the CDR3 reads CASSIRGGTEAFF. Written as DNA, the CDR3 is TGTGCCAGCAGTATTAGGGGAGGCACTGAAGCTTTCTTT.

The gene calls are TRBV27 and TRBJ2-3, with 7 bases lining up with TRBD1. CDR1 and CDR2 (germline): MNHEY, SMNVEV (reference sequence). This CDR3 is 17 amino acids long. V trimming: 5 bases; J trimming: 0 bases; junction bases outside the gene matches: 11. The CDR3 loop reads CASSPPVGQPSTDTQYF. DNA of the CDR3: TGTGCCAGCAGTCCTCCGGTGGGACAGCCTAGCACAGATACGCAGTATTTT.

The rearrangement uses TRBV7-9 and TRBJ2-3, with 7 bases identical to TRBD1. The CDR3 sequence is 16 residues long. Trimming at V came to 4 bases and at J to 4 bases, leaving 11 bases not matched to a gene. The germline V gene has CDR1 SEHNR and CDR2 FQNEAQ (reference sequence). Written as DNA, the CDR3 is TGTGCCAGCAGCTCCTCGACAGGGTACCCGTCAGATACGCAGTATTTT. This translates into CASSSSTGYPSDTQYF.

This clonotype came up a few times. The chain recombines TRBV19 with TRBJ1-5; weak D call: TRBD1 (5 bases). The CDR3 extends over 14 amino acids. Trimming left V 2 bases short and J 6 bases short, with 11 bases between. In germline, CDR1 is LNHDA, CDR2 SQIVND (reference sequence). The DNA for the CDR3 is TGTGCCAGTAGTATACTCCCCGACAGTCAGCCCCAGCATTTT. It translates to CASSILPDSQPQHF.

This clonotype was found many times. The chain couples TRBV7-2 to TRBJ1-6, with D hard to call. Trimming removed 5 bases at V and 5 bases at J, with 13 bases between. The germline V gene has CDR1 SGHTA and CDR2 FQGNSA. The length of the CDR3 is 15 residues. This chain's CDR3 is CASSIKGENNSPLHF. CDR3 DNA sequence: TGTGCCAGCAGCATAAAGGGAGAGAATAATTCACCCCTCCACTTT.

The chain is built from TRBV28 and TRBJ2-7; perhaps D is TRBD1 or TRBD2 (5 bases each). V was shortened by 3 bases and J by 9 bases, with 15 bases between the two germline ends. CDR3 length equals 13 residues. The germline gives CDR1 MDHEN, CDR2 SYDVKM. CDR3 amino acids: CASSFGSGSMQYF. The CDR3 region has the DNA TGTGCCAGCAGTTTCGGGTCAGGGAGTATGCAGTACTTC. The complete variable domain, with remaining parts taken from reference TRBV28 and TRBJ2-7, reads DVKVTQSSRYLVKRTGEKVFLECVQDMDHENMFWYRQDPGLGLRLIYFSYDVKMKEKGDIPEGYSVSREKKERFSLILESASTNQTSMYLCASSFGSGSMQYFGPGTRLTVT.

The sample holds many counts of this clonotype. The chain is built from TRBV7-9 and TRBJ1-1; 8 bases fit TRBD1. Germline V gene sequence: CDR1 SEHNR, CDR2 FQNEAQ (reference sequence). The ends lost 5 bases at V and 1 base at J; junction bases unmatched: 6. CDR3 size: 15 residues. The CDR3 loop reads CASSKKDRANTEAFF. The CDR3 DNA is TGTGCCAGCAGCAAGAAGGACAGGGCGAACACTGAAGCTTTCTTT.

In its sample, this clonotype was seen many times. The rearrangement links TRBV7-6 to TRBJ1-1, with D hard to call. Germline CDR1 is SGHVS and CDR2 is FNYEAQ. V was clipped by 1 base and J by 5 bases, with 11 bases between them. The CDR3 contains 14 residues. CDR3 amino acids: CASSLGSSGTEAFF. For the CDR3, the DNA is TGTGCCAGCAGCTTAGGCAGCTCGGGGACTGAAGCTTTCTTT.

This clonotype was counted a few times. The J gene is TRBJ2-2, the V gene TRBV4-2, with 8 bases fitting TRBD2. The V and J ends lost 0 bases and 1 base, in that order; junction bases with no gene match: 4. The V gene's germline CDR1 is LGHNA and CDR2 YNFKEQ. This CDR3 has 17 residues. The chain's CDR3 is CASSQDAAGGNTGELFF. The CDR3 DNA reads as TGTGCCAGCAGCCAAGATGCGGCGGGGGGGAACACCGGGGAGCTGTTTTTT.

This chain connects TRBV6-2 or TRBV6-3 to TRBJ2-7; no reliable D call. The germline V gene has CDR1 MNHEY and CDR2 SVGEGT. Trimming took 4 bases from V and 0 from J, leaving 7 bases between them. The CDR3 is made up of 13 amino acids. CDR3: CASSFRSSYEQYF. The CDR3 DNA reads as TGTGCCAGCAGTTTCCGAAGCTCCTACGAGCAGTACTTC.

The chain combines TRBV28 with TRBJ2-5; D is perhaps TRBD1 (5 bases). The V gene lost 2 bases and the J gene lost 3 bases, with 10 bases spanning the gap. The CDR3 spans 14 residues. From germline, CDR1 is MDHEN and CDR2 SYDVKM. The CDR3 loop is CASSLGGAEETQYF. The CDR3 DNA reads as TGTGCCAGCAGTTTAGGTGGGGCGGAAGAGACCCAGTACTTC. Together with reference TRBV28 and TRBJ2-5, the CDR3 gives the full variable domain: DVKVTQSSRYLVKRTGEKVFLECVQDMDHENMFWYRQDPGLGLRLIYFSYDVKMKEKGDIPEGYSVSREKKERFSLILESASTNQTSMYLCASSLGGAEETQYFGPGTRLLVL.

This clonotype showed up just a few times. The chain has TRBV25-1 and TRBJ2-5; a weak D match, TRBD2 (5 bases). This CDR3 region has 14 residues. The germline gives CDR1 MGHDK, CDR2 SYGVNS. V lost 1 base and J 5 bases, leaving 11 bases between the germline ends. CDR3 protein: CASSESAGGETQYF. CDR3 DNA: TGTGCCAGCAGTGAATCGGCGGGCGGGGAGACCCAGTACTTC. Combining the CDR3 with reference TRBV25-1 and TRBJ2-5 gives the whole variable domain EADIYQTPRYLVIGTGKKITLECSQTMGHDKMYWYQQDPGMELHLIHYSYGVNSTEKGDLSSESTVSRIRTEHFPLTLESARPSHTSQYLCASSESAGGETQYFGPGTRLLVL.

The J gene is TRBJ2-3, the V gene TRBV7-8; the D is unclear. The CDR3 extends over 15 amino acids. V lost 0 bases and J 6 bases, leaving 13 bases between the germline ends. The germline CDR1 and CDR2 sequences are SGHVS and FQNEAQ. In DNA form, the CDR3 reads TGTGCCAGCAGCTTAGCGAGGCTAGTCCCCGATACGCAGTATTTT. Encoded protein: CASSLARLVPDTQYF. Using reference TRBV7-8 and TRBJ2-3 for the parts outside the CDR3, the full variable domain is GAGVSQSPRYKVAKRGQDVALRCDPISGHVSLFWYQQALGQGPEFLTYFQNEAQLDKSGLPSDRFFAERPEGSVSTLKIQRTQQEDSAVYLCASSLARLVPDTQYFGPGTRLTVL.

This chain uses TRBV6-6 with TRBJ2-3, with 8 bases matching TRBD2. This CDR3 contains 13 residues. The germline CDR1 and CDR2 sequences are MNHNY and SVGAGI (reference sequence). Trimming took 5 bases from V and 4 from J; bases not matched to a gene: 2. The CDR3 DNA is TGTGCCAGCAGTCCCGGGGGGGCAGATACGCAGTATTTT. This translates into CASSPGGADTQYF.

The rearrangement links TRBV20-1 to TRBJ2-3, with TRBD1 matching over 9 bases. From germline, CDR1 is DFQATT and CDR2 SNEGSKA (reference sequence). With V trimmed by 6 bases and J by 4 bases, 11 bases remained unmatched. The CDR3 is made up of 15 amino acids. The CDR3 DNA is TGCAGTGCGGGGAGGCCGGACAGGGGCCCAGATACGCAGTATTTT. Translated: CSAGRPDRGPDTQYF.

This clonotype has more than one count but fewer than ten. The chain links TRBV9 to TRBJ2-5; tentatively, D is TRBD1 (5 bases). The CDR3 has 12 amino acids. CDR1 is SGDLS and CDR2 is YYNGEE in the germline V gene. V lost 4 bases and J lost 3, with 7 bases in between. The CDR3, as DNA: TGTGCCAGCAGCCAGGGTAAAGAGACCCAGTACTTC. Encoded protein: CASSQGKETQYF.